This passage covers 17 T cell receptor beta chains from one sample sequenced in a study of T cell changes during pregnancy in multiple sclerosis. TCRdb's table, derived via immunoSEQ multiplex PCR, lists solely in-frame clones and lacks some. Here the sample spans about 55,000 clones, roughly 93% being singletons. The sample was CD8+ T cells from peripheral blood mononuclear cells, taken in the second trimester of pregnancy. These receptors were taken from a female donor with multiple sclerosis, enrolled in a pregnancy study.

The chain uses TRBV18 and TRBJ2-3; 8 bases line up with TRBD2. Unmatched junction bases numbered 7, after V lost 5 bases and J lost 0 bases. This CDR3 spans 16 amino acids. Germline CDR1 KGHSH, CDR2 LQKENI. The CDR3 coding sequence is TGTGCCAGCTCATCCAAGGGGACTAGTAGCACAGATACGCAGTATTTT. This translates into CASSSKGTSSTDTQYF.

The chain joins TRBV5-4 to TRBJ2-1, with TRBD1 matching over 7 bases. CDR3 size: 14 residues. The V segment lost 5 bases and the J segment 2 bases; nucleotides outside the gene matches: 4. CDR1 SGHNT and CDR2 YYREEE come from the germline V gene (reference sequence). The CDR3 DNA reads as TGTGCCAGCAGTCCCGGGACAGCCTACAATGAGCAGTTCTTC. This gives the protein CASSPGTAYNEQFF.

The rearrangement uses TRBV19 and TRBJ1-2; 11 positions agree with TRBD1. Germline-derived CDR1 and CDR2 are LNHDA and SQIVND (reference sequence). CDR3 size: 12 residues. After removal of 6 bases from V and 9 bases from J, the junction contained 3 bases not matched to a gene. In DNA form, the CDR3 reads TGTGCCAGTAGCGGGACAGGGGGGAGCTACACCTTC. Amino acid sequence: CASSGTGGSYTF.

This clone was observed a handful of times. V is TRBV19 and J is TRBJ1-1; D unclear. Germline V gene lookup returns CDR1 LNHDA and CDR2 SQIVND (reference sequence). Trimming left V 5 bases short and J 0 bases short, with 7 bases between. CDR3 length: 13 residues. The CDR3 nucleotides read TGTGCCAGTAGTGCGGCCTTGAACACTGAAGCTTTCTTT. Translation gives CASSAALNTEAFF.

The chain recombines TRBV19 with TRBJ2-1; 12 nucleotides match TRBD2. Germline V gives CDR1 LNHDA, CDR2 SQIVND (reference sequence). CDR3 size: 16 residues. V was pared by 6 bases and J by 4 bases, with 7 bases of the junction left unmatched. The CDR3 loop reads CASSPGLAGPYNEQFF. The CDR3 DNA is TGTGCCAGTAGCCCTGGACTAGCGGGGCCATACAATGAGCAGTTCTTC. The full variable domain, rest sourced from reference TRBV19 and TRBJ2-1, is DGGITQSPKYLFRKEGQNVTLSCEQNLNHDAMYWYRQDPGQGLRLIYYSQIVNDFQKGDIAEGYSVSREKKESFPLTVTSAQKNPTAFYLCASSPGLAGPYNEQFFGPGTRLTVL.

V gene TRBV2 combines with J gene TRBJ2-3, with TRBD2 as a possible D gene (6 bases). V was cut by 8 bases and J by 4 bases, with 16 bases left in between. Germline values: CDR1 SNHLY, CDR2 FYNNEI. The CDR3 sequence is 14 residues long. The CDR3 loop reads CASPTSTQPDTQYF. In nucleotides, the CDR3 is TGTGCCAGCCCAACTAGCACCCAGCCAGATACGCAGTATTTT. The variable domain in full, with the rest retrieved from reference TRBV2 and TRBJ2-3, is EPEVTQTPSHQVTQMGQEVILRCVPISNHLYFYWYRQILGQKVEFLVSFYNNEISEKSEIFDDQFSVERPDGSNFTLKIRSTKLEDSAMYFCASPTSTQPDTQYFGPGTRLTVL.

This sequence joins TRBV18 and TRBJ2-5; D remains ambiguous. The germline V gene encodes CDR1 KGHSH and CDR2 LQKENI. The CDR3 has 14 amino acids. Trimming pared 2 bases from V and 7 bases from J, leaving 14 bases between. In DNA form, the CDR3 reads TGTGCCAGCTCACCAGAGTTCAATGTTGCGACCCAGTACTTC. As protein: CASSPEFNVATQYF.

The genes are TRBV6-5 and TRBJ1-1; tentative D call: TRBD1 (6 bases). Between the trimmed V and J ends, which lost 0 bases and 2 bases, there was a span of 10 bases. The CDR3 runs to 15 residues. Per the germline V gene, CDR1 is MNHEY and CDR2 is SVGAGI. Here the CDR3 reads CASSYSAGANTEAFF. Here the CDR3 DNA reads TGTGCCAGCAGTTACTCGGCAGGGGCAAACACTGAAGCTTTCTTT.

This clone was recorded once. This chain uses TRBV5-4 with TRBJ2-1; no reliable D call. Germline V lookup: CDR1 SGHNT, CDR2 YYREEE (reference sequence). The CDR3 totals 15 residues. V lost 4 bases, J lost 2 bases, and 13 bases lay in between. For the CDR3, the DNA is TGTGCCAGCAGCGCCTTAGCAGACGCCTACAATGAGCAGTTCTTC. It is translated as CASSALADAYNEQFF.

CDR3 sequence reads: CASSTQSASTEAFF. CDR3 DNA: TGTGCCAGCAGTACACAGTCGGCCAGCACTGAAGCTTTCTTT. The rearrangement uses TRBV27 and TRBJ1-1; no firm D call. CDR1 and CDR2 from the germline V gene are MNHEY and SMNVEV (reference sequence). Trimming left V 5 bases short and J 4 bases short, with 14 bases between. The CDR3 covers 14 residues.

This chain links TRBV27 with TRBJ2-1, with 8 bases aligning to TRBD2. CDR1 and CDR2 from the germline V gene are MNHEY and SMNVEV (reference sequence). CDR3 length: 16 amino acids. V trimming: 6 bases; J trimming: 4 bases; junction bases outside the gene matches: 11. The CDR3 protein is CASSLGGGPRYNEQFF. The CDR3 DNA reads TGTGCCAGCAGCCTAGGCGGGGGGCCTAGGTACAATGAGCAGTTCTTC.

The chain joins TRBV5-1 to TRBJ1-2; D unclear. Deletions cut 4 bases from V and 8 bases from J, with 9 bases between. The CDR3 covers 11 residues. CDR1 SGHRS and CDR2 YFSETQ come from the germline V gene. The CDR3 protein is CASSAPGGYTF. CDR3 in DNA: TGCGCCAGCAGCGCTCCCGGGGGCTACACCTTC.

This sequence joins TRBV19 and TRBJ2-3, with D perhaps TRBD1 (5 bases). V lost 3 bases and J lost 1, with 14 bases in between. This CDR3 is 16 amino acids long. In germline, CDR1 is LNHDA, CDR2 SQIVND (reference sequence). DNA for the CDR3: TGTGCCAGTAGTATGGGGCTTCTTGTGGGCACAGATACGCAGTATTTT. This codes for CASSMGLLVGTDTQYF. The variable domain in full, with the rest retrieved from reference TRBV19 and TRBJ2-3, is DGGITQSPKYLFRKEGQNVTLSCEQNLNHDAMYWYRQDPGQGLRLIYYSQIVNDFQKGDIAEGYSVSREKKESFPLTVTSAQKNPTAFYLCASSMGLLVGTDTQYFGPGTRLTVL.

The DNA for the CDR3 is TGCGCCAGCAGCCAAGATAACAGGGCGAGCAATCAGCCCCAGCATTTT. This sequence encodes CASSQDNRASNQPQHF. The chain employs TRBV4-1 and TRBJ1-5, with D tentatively TRBD1 (6 bases). With 0 bases removed from V and 1 base from J, the gap between germline ends came to 10 bases. From germline, CDR1 is MGHRA and CDR2 YSYEKL. The CDR3 length is 16 residues.

This rearrangement joins TRBV27 to TRBJ2-6, with 8 positions matching TRBD1. J gave up 0 bases and V 5 bases, and 9 bases lay outside the gene matches. This CDR3 region has 18 residues. The V gene's germline CDR1 is MNHEY and CDR2 SMNVEV (reference sequence). The CDR3 sequence is CASSPWDRPSSGANVLTF. CDR3 sequence (DNA): TGTGCCAGCAGTCCATGGGACAGGCCGAGCTCTGGGGCCAACGTCCTGACTTTC.

This clone was counted once. This chain's CDR3 is CASIGIRDTEAFF. The CDR3, as DNA: TGTGCCAGTATCGGGATCCGAGACACTGAAGCTTTCTTT. V gene TRBV19 combines with J gene TRBJ1-1; D gene uncertain. Germline lookup yields CDR1 LNHDA and CDR2 SQIVND (reference sequence). This CDR3 comprises 13 residues. The V and J ends lost 7 bases and 3 bases respectively, with 12 bases between them.

This clone was seen only once. The DNA of the CDR3 is TGCGCCAGCAGCTCCCGGGACAGGTTGGCTAATGAAAAACTGTTTTTT. Protein product: CASSSRDRLANEKLFF. The genes are TRBV5-1 and TRBJ1-4; 8 bases line up with TRBD1. The CDR3 has 16 amino acids. Germline CDR1 SGHRS, CDR2 YFSETQ. The junction had 7 bases not matched to a gene; V was cut back by 3 bases and J by 3 bases.